This T cell receptor beta chain was obtained from a study of CXCR3-negative and CXCR3-positive naive CD8 T cells. General study points: No difference in surface CD5 was seen between naive subsets, and TCR strength was inferred from TRB CDR3 properties. Naive cells that were CXCR3-negative or CXCR3-positive used TRBV-TRBJ genes alike, while memory cells diverged.

Every individual CD8+ T cell subset underwent sorting in triplicate at around 300,000 cells apiece. The CDR3 loop spans 15 amino acids. Per germline, CDR1 LGHNA and CDR2 YNFKEQ. This clonotype is deemed medium-sized by its frequency. What it recognizes is unknown. TRB cDNA was prepared as libraries by UMI-labeled 5' RACE. TCRdb re-called the 5' RACE reads and gives one entry per CDR3 protein, without DNA. The sample has about 43,000 distinct CDR3 sequences. Sequenced input: memory CD8+ T cells from blood. The genes are TRBV4-2 and TRBJ2-7; the TCRdb D gene call, TRBD2, has no DNA to confirm it. The receptor's source is a human donor in good health. Some clones in this sample may be carry-over from other donors' samples. CDR3 in amino acids: CASSQEQRGGIEQYF.